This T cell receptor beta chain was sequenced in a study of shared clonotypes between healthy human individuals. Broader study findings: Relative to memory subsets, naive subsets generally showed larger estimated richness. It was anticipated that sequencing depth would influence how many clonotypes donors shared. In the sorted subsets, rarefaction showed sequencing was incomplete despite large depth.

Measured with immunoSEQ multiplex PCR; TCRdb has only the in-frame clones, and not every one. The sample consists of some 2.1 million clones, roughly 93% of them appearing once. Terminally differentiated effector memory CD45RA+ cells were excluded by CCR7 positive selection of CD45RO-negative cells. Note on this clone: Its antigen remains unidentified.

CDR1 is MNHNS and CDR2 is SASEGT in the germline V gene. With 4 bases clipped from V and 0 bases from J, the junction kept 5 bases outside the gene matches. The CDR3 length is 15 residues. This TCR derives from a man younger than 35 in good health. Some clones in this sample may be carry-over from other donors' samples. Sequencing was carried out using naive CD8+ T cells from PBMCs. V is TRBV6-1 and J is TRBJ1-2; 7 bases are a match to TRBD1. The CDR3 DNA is TGTGCCAGCAGTGGCCGGGACAGACCTAACTATGGCTACACCTTC. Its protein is CASSGRDRPNYGYTF.